The rows below give T cell receptor beta chains drawn from one sample of a study of cytomegalovirus exposure and HLA in healthy donors. Measured with immunoSEQ multiplex PCR; TCRdb has only the in-frame clones, and not every one. The sample yields fewer than 200,000 clones, 80% seen once. Sequencing was performed on PBMCs. These receptors came from a woman aged 50 to 60 in good health and CMV-seropositive. Each CDR3 is given with its conserved first and last residue. The D gene is left open where the match is weak. The size field is filled for only some rows; it gives once, few, many or a size class.

j_gene | v_gene | d_gene | abundance | CDR3nt | CDR3aa
TRBJ1-2 | TRBV4-1 | - | - | TGCGCCAGCAGCCAGACGGACGGGGTCTATGGCTACACCTTC | CASSQTDGVYGYTF
TRBJ1-1 | TRBV30 | TRBD1 | - | TGTGCCTGGTTTCCGGGGACAGTTTACACTGAAGCTTTCTTT | CAWFPGTVYTEAFF
TRBJ2-7 | TRBV6-5 | TRBD2 | - | TGTGCCAGCAGTTACTCAACGGGAGGTCTGGGCGAGCAGTACTTC | CASSYSTGGLGEQYF
TRBJ1-2 | TRBV27 | TRBD1 | - | TGTGCCAGCAGTCCCGGGACAGGGTATGTGGCGGGCTACACCTTC | CASSPGTGYVAGYTF
TRBJ2-2 | TRBV13 | - | - | TGTGCCAGCAGCCCTCAGGGTCGCACCGGGGAGCTGTTTTTT | CASSPQGRTGELFF
TRBJ2-7 | TRBV6-5 | TRBD2 | few | TGTGCCAGCAGTCATACTAGCGGGGGATACGAGCAGTACTTC | CASSHTSGGYEQYF
TRBJ2-7 | TRBV27 | - | - | TGTGCCGGCAGTTTGAGCCTACGGTCGCCCGACGAGCAGTACTTC | CAGSLSLRSPDEQYF
TRBJ2-3 | TRBV6-6 | - | - | TGTGCCAGCAGTCGGACAGCTTTCGGTACGCAGTATTTT | CASSRTAFGTQYF
TRBJ2-5 | TRBV10-1 | TRBD1 | - | TGCGCCAGCAGGAGAAGGGGCAGGGGGCAAGAGACCCAGTACTTC | CASRRRGRGQETQYF
TRBJ2-4 | TRBV4-2 | - | - | TGTGCCAGCAGCCAAGACTGGGGAGGCAAAAACATTCAGTACTTC | CASSQDWGGKNIQYF
TRBJ2-7 | TRBV28 | TRBD2 | - | TGTGCCAGCAGCCTATTGGGGGGGATAGGGCACTTC | CASSLLGGIGHF
TRBJ2-4 | TRBV30 | TRBD2 | - | TGTGCCTGGAGACGCCGCGGGGGGGCAGGAGCACTAGCCAAAAACATTCAGTACTTC | CAWRRRGGAGALAKNIQYF
TRBJ1-1 | TRBV2 | - | - | TGTGCCAGCAGTTCACTGGGGCTGAACACTGAAGCTTTCTTT | CASSSLGLNTEAFF
TRBJ2-7 | TRBV27 | - | - | TGTGCCAGCAGTCAGACAGTGCTCTACGAGCAGTACTTC | CASSQTVLYEQYF
TRBJ2-1 | TRBV5-6 | TRBD2 | - | TGTGCCAGCAGCTTGGTCTGGCTAGCGGGTTACAATGAGCAGTTCTTC | CASSLVWLAGYNEQFF
TRBJ2-5 | TRBV5-6 | - | - | TGTGCCAGCAGTTTCGACAAGGGAGTCCAAGAGACCCAGTACTTC | CASSFDKGVQETQYF
TRBJ2-7 | TRBV10-2 | TRBD1 | once | TGCGCCAGCAGTTTACGCGGGACAGGCGGTTGGGGGGAGCAGTACTTC | CASSLRGTGGWGEQYF
TRBJ2-3 | TRBV6-1 | TRBD1 | - | TGTGCCAGCACCGGGACAGGGGGCACAGATACGCAGTATTTT | CASTGTGGTDTQYF
TRBJ2-2 | TRBV27 | - | - | TGTGCCAGCAGTTTGCCAGCGACGGGCACCGGGGAGCTGTTTTTT | CASSLPATGTGELFF
TRBJ2-7 | TRBV20-1 | - | - | TGCAGTGCCACACCCAAGGAGCAGTACTTC | CSATPKEQYF
TRBJ2-2 | TRBV13 | - | - | TGTGCCAGCAGCTTAGCGGGAGTTGACACCGGGGAGCTGTTTTTT | CASSLAGVDTGELFF
TRBJ2-3 | TRBV7-2 | TRBD2 | - | TGTGCCAGCAGCGCCGGGGGGGCCCGGGGAGATACGCAGTATTTT | CASSAGGARGDTQYF